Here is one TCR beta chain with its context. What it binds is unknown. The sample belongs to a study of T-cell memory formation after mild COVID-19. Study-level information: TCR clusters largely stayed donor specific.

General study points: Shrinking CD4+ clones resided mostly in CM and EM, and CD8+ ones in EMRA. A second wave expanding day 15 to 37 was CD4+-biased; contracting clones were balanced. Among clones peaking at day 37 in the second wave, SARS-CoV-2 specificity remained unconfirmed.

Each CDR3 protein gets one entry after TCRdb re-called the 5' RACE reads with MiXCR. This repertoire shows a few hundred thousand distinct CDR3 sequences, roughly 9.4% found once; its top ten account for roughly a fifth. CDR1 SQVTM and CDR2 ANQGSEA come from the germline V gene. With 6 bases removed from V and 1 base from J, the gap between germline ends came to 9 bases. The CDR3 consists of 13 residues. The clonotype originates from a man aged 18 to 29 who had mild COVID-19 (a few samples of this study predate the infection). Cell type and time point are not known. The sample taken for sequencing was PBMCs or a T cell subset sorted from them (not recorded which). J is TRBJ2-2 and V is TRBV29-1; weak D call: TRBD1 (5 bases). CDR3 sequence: CSVSGQNTGELFF. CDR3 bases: TGCAGCGTCTCCGGACAGAACACCGGGGAGCTGTTTTTT.